The 17 T cell receptor beta chains listed next were all sequenced from one sample in a study of neurological immune-mediated disorders. Each CDR3 protein gets one entry after TCRdb re-called the 5' RACE reads with MiXCR. There are 85,000 to 100,000 distinct CDR3 sequences in the sample; approximately 3.3% occur only once, and under 6.5% lies in the top ten. The specimen sequenced was PBMCs. All receptors come from a woman aged 18-29 years with multiple sclerosis.

This clonotype has at least ten counts. The chain joins TRBV25-1 to TRBJ1-2; no firm D call. The V gene's germline CDR1 is MGHDK and CDR2 SYGVNS. CDR3 length: 14 amino acids. The V and J ends lost 2 bases and 2 bases respectively, with 9 bases between them. CDR3 sequence reads: CASSEVGLNYGYTF. The CDR3 nucleotides read TGTGCCAGCAGTGAAGTAGGACTCAACTATGGCTACACCTTC.

This clonotype was seen repeatedly, ten times or more. The chain carries TRBV7-2 and TRBJ1-1, with a weak D call TRBD1 (5 bases). CDR3 length: 11 residues. Trimming left V 5 bases short and J 11 bases short, with 12 bases between. Germline V gene lookup returns CDR1 SGHTA and CDR2 FQGNSA. In nucleotides, the CDR3 is TGTGCCAGCAGCCCACCGGGGGGGGCTTTCTTT. It encodes CASSPPGGAFF.

This clonotype appeared many times. The CDR3 DNA follows: TGTGCCAGCAGCTTATGGGGTATGAACACTGAAGCTTTCTTT. It encodes CASSLWGMNTEAFF. The chain is built from TRBV7-9 and TRBJ1-1; D gene unclear. Trimming shortened V by 2 bases and J by 0 bases, and 7 bases separated the two germline ends. Germline CDR1 reads SEHNR; CDR2 reads FQNEAQ (reference sequence). The length of the CDR3 is 14 residues.

The table lists this clonotype with many counts. The genes are TRBV6-5 and TRBJ1-2; a weak D match, TRBD1 (5 bases). This CDR3 spans 14 amino acids. Germline V lookup: CDR1 MNHEY, CDR2 SVGAGI. V lost 5 bases and J lost 5, with 15 bases in between. CDR3 region: CASSPEPRGYGYTF. The CDR3 DNA follows: TGTGCCAGCAGTCCAGAACCCCGGGGGTATGGCTACACCTTC.

This chain connects TRBV4-2 to TRBJ2-3; 11 bases line up with TRBD2. V dropped 5 bases and J dropped 5; count of bases not matched to a gene: 9. The CDR3 consists of 16 residues. Germline CDR1 reads LGHNA; CDR2 reads YNFKEQ. CDR3 sequence (DNA): TGTGCCAGCAGCGCGACTAGCGGGAAGGTTGTAGATACGCAGTATTTT. It yields the protein CASSATSGKVVDTQYF.

This clonotype was found many times. J is TRBJ2-7 and V is TRBV20-1; 7 nucleotides line up with TRBD1. V lost 0 bases to trimming and J lost 5 bases; unmatched junction nucleotides: 7. The CDR3 has 14 residues. CDR1 is DFQATT and CDR2 is SNEGSKA in the germline V gene (reference sequence). The CDR3 DNA reads as TGCAGTGCTAGAGATTGGCGAAGGGGGCACGAGCAGTACTTC. This sequence encodes CSARDWRRGHEQYF.

This clonotype occurred many times. The J gene is TRBJ2-5, the V gene TRBV5-1, with TRBD2 identical over 13 bases. J was trimmed by 3 bases and V by 2 bases; bases with no gene match: 1. The CDR3 runs to 15 residues. Germline V gives CDR1 SGHRS, CDR2 YFSETQ. Here the CDR3 reads CASSLGLAGEETQYF. DNA for the CDR3: TGCGCCAGCAGCTTAGGACTAGCGGGGGAAGAGACCCAGTACTTC.

This clonotype appeared many times. This chain joins TRBV5-1 and TRBJ2-7, with D possibly being TRBD2 (6 bases). This CDR3 comprises 13 residues. The V end was cut by 5 bases, the J end by 4 bases, with 13 bases between. Germline V gives CDR1 SGHRS, CDR2 YFSETQ. DNA of the CDR3: TGCGCCAGCAGGGTCCGCGGGGCATACGAGCAGTACTTC. The encoded protein is CASRVRGAYEQYF.

This clonotype was counted many times. This chain uses TRBV4-1 with TRBJ2-7; tentatively, D is TRBD2 (7 bases). Per the germline V gene, CDR1 is MGHRA and CDR2 is YSYEKL. There are 15 residues in the CDR3. Trimming shortened V by 4 bases and J by 4 bases, and 17 bases separated the two germline ends. The CDR3: CASSRAGTTFYEQYF. The CDR3 DNA reads TGCGCCAGCAGCCGAGCGGGGACAACCTTTTACGAGCAGTACTTC.

This clonotype was counted between two and nine times. The chain employs TRBV7-2 and TRBJ2-7, with D possibly being TRBD2 (6 bases). V was cut by 5 bases and J by 6 bases, with 11 bases left in between. Germline lookup yields CDR1 SGHTA and CDR2 FQGNSA. This CDR3 is built from 12 residues. The DNA of the CDR3 is TGTGCCAGCAGCCGGGGGATCTTCGAGCAGTACTTC. It codes for CASSRGIFEQYF.

This clonotype was seen repeatedly, ten times or more. The V gene is TRBV19, the J gene TRBJ1-3; a possible D gene is TRBD1 (6 bases). Trimming left V 3 bases short and J 3 bases short, with 9 bases between. CDR3 length: 14 amino acids. The germline gives CDR1 LNHDA, CDR2 SQIVND (reference sequence). CDR3 nucleotides: TGTGCCAGTAGTATCGAGACAGGTGGAAACACCATATATTTT. Translated, it gives CASSIETGGNTIYF. Variable domain in full (rest from reference TRBV19 and TRBJ1-3): DGGITQSPKYLFRKEGQNVTLSCEQNLNHDAMYWYRQDPGQGLRLIYYSQIVNDFQKGDIAEGYSVSREKKESFPLTVTSAQKNPTAFYLCASSIETGGNTIYFGEGSWLTVV.

This clonotype has ten or more counts. CDR3 amino acids: CASSYSNGPVLSSYEQYF. For the CDR3, the DNA is TGTGCCAGCAGTTACTCGAATGGGCCGGTCTTGAGCTCCTACGAGCAGTACTTC. The chain joins TRBV6-5 to TRBJ2-7; D unresolved. The CDR3 has 18 residues. V lost 0 bases and J lost 0, with 18 bases in between. CDR1 and CDR2 (germline): MNHEY, SVGAGI.

The chain uses TRBV7-2 and TRBJ2-2; possible D gene TRBD2, 6 bases. V was pared by 6 bases and J by 5 bases, with 16 bases between. CDR1 is SGHTA and CDR2 is FQGNSA in the germline V gene. This CDR3 has 15 residues. The CDR3 DNA reads as TGTGCCAGCAGTGGTGGGGGGATCGGGACCGGGGAGCTGTTTTTT. It yields the protein CASSGGGIGTGELFF.

This clonotype was seen many times. The chain uses TRBV5-1 and TRBJ1-5; TRBD1 is a possible D gene (5 bases). The V end lost 4 bases, the J end lost 7 bases, and 18 bases lay between the germline ends. There are 15 residues in the CDR3. The V gene's germline CDR1 is SGHRS and CDR2 YFSETQ. The CDR3 nucleotides are TGCGCCAGCAGCGATCAACCCGGGCAGGGACAGCCCCAGCATTTT. Protein sequence: CASSDQPGQGQPQHF.

This clonotype was seen repeatedly, ten times or more. V is TRBV5-1 and J is TRBJ2-3; D is tentatively TRBD1 or TRBD2 (6 bases each). Trimming took off 5 bases at V and 1 base at J, with 17 bases between the two ends. Germline V gives CDR1 SGHRS, CDR2 YFSETQ. This CDR3 is 16 amino acids long. The CDR3 coding sequence is TGCGCCAGCAGAGAGGGGGGCGGTTCACGCACAGATACGCAGTATTTT. This gives the protein CASREGGGSRTDTQYF.

This clonotype was detected ten times or more. For the CDR3, the DNA is TGTGCCTGGAATTTGGCAGGACAAGGCCTTGATAGCAATCAGCCCCAGCATTTT. Translating it yields CAWNLAGQGLDSNQPQHF. The J gene is TRBJ1-5, the V gene TRBV30; TRBD1 is a possible D gene (5 bases). The V and J ends lost 4 bases and 0 bases respectively, with 22 bases between them. Germline-derived CDR1 and CDR2 are GTSNPN and SVGIG (reference sequence). The CDR3 is 18 residues long.

This clonotype was seen a single time. This chain joins TRBV9 and TRBJ2-1, with 7 bases aligning to TRBD2. The CDR3 sequence is 15 residues long. CDR1 SGDLS and CDR2 YYNGEE come from the germline V gene. V lost 1 base, J lost 4 bases, and 5 bases stayed unmatched. CDR3 in amino acids: CASSVNTSEYNEQFF. The CDR3 DNA reads TGTGCCAGCAGCGTAAACACTAGCGAATACAATGAGCAGTTCTTC.